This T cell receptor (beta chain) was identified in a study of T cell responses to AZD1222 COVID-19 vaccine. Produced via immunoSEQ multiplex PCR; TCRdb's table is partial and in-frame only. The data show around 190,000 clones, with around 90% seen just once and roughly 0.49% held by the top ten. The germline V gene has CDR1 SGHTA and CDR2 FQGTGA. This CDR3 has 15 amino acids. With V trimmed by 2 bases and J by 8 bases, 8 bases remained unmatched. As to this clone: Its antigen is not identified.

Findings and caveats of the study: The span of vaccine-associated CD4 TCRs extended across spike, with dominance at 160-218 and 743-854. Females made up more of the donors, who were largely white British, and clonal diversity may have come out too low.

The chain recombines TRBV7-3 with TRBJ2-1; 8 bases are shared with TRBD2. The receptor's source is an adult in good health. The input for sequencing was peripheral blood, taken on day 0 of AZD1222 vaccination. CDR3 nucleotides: TGTGCCAGCAGCTTAGGCAGCGGGAGAAGGGATGAGCAGTTCTTC. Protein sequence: CASSLGSGRRDEQFF.